Here is one T cell receptor beta chain with its context. Its recognized antigen is unknown. No qualities accompany the bases; no much larger clone lies one base away. Whole blood was collected in K2EDTA tubes by collaborating institutions according to the institutions' own protocols. Collaborator samples were shipped for TCRbeta analysis as frozen whole blood, isolated PBMCs, or DNA extracted from either sample type. The germline V and J ends show losses of 5 bases and 9 bases respectively, and no gene match explains 12 bases of the junction. CDR1 and CDR2, per the germline V gene (reference sequence), are SSHAT and FNYEAQ. From the cysteine through the phenylalanine, the CDR3 covers 15 amino acids. The kept DNA is CDR3 alone, 45 bases in frame from the first base. These data belong to a study of blood T cell repertoires in COVID-19 (dated by TCRdb to the early 2020s). Turning to the overall study: The collaborator samples originated in the United States, Italy and Spain and spanned the acute and convalescent phases of COVID-19. The material from the prospective study consisted of cDNA or gDNA derived from T cells, B-cell-depleted T cells, or PBMCs. The dataset comprised deeply sampled blood TCRbeta repertoires from subjects exposed to, actively infected with, or recovered from COVID-19. The repertoires were made available in a free public database intended to serve as a resource for research on the immune response to SARS-CoV-2. The samples were drawn from two sources: the first 160 participants of the ongoing ImmuneRACE study, and 950 to 1,500 subjects contributed by 6 global collaborators. Sample metadata almost always included a de-identified subject ID, COVID-19 status, age in years and sex. Where available, HLA class I and class II types were taken from metadata supplied by the sample provider and were not determined by assay-based typing. On the study overall, not on this receptor specifically: The amount of clinical and demographic metadata varied by source and participant and was provided uncurated.

TCRbeta CDR3 regions were amplified from genomic DNA using the immunoSEQ Assay, a bias-controlled multiplex PCR. On the study's bioinformatics: Nucleated cell counts per sample were estimated from amplification of reference gene primers within the assay. To quantify the absolute abundance of each unique TCRbeta CDR3 rearrangement, sequence reads were collapsed and filtered. For each sample, productive Simpson clonality was calculated by taking the square root of Simpson's diversity index across productive rearrangements. What TCRdb holds here is the immuneACCESS table cut down to in-frame rearrangements. Part of the clones is not present; checked against another copy, under half of the missing clones reflect an unresolved V gene, and the others are unexplained. Clone size and V and J calls were adopted from that table, with D and trimming inferred from the DNA. The sample table contains over 200,000 clones; only one count was recorded for roughly 78% of them. Together, the top ten hold about an eighth of the sample.

The sequencing input was peripheral blood. The rearranged segments are TRBV7-7 and TRBJ2-7, and 11 junction bases match TRBD1. The receptor's source is a woman between 35 and 50 years old with acute or convalescent COVID-19. The CDR3 amino acid sequence is: CASSPSSDRGRMQYF. The bases are TGTGCCAGCAGCCCTTCCTCGGACAGGGGGCGTATGCAGTACTTC.